This paragraph reports one T cell receptor (beta chain). The assay was immunoSEQ multiplex PCR, and TCRdb's table has in-frame clones only and misses some. The sample holds about 460,000 clones, approximately 91% seen once. These data originate in a study of blood T cell repertoires in COVID-19. Enrolled through a virtual design, the participants were between 18 and 89 years of age and came from fewer than 30 US areas. The TCR comes from a woman aged 60 to 75 who had recovered from COVID-19. The sequencing input was PBMCs or T cells enriched from blood (not recorded which).

In DNA, the CDR3 is TGTGCCAGCAGTCTTGGACAGACAAATAATTCACCCCTCCACTTT. Its protein product is CASSLGQTNNSPLHF. The chain recombines TRBV5-4 with TRBJ1-6; weak D call: TRBD1 (6 bases). CDR1 and CDR2 (germline): SGHNT, YYREEE (reference sequence). The CDR3 length is 15 residues. V was trimmed by 5 bases and J by 5 bases, leaving 14 bases between them. Variable domain in full (rest from reference TRBV5-4 and TRBJ1-6): ETGVTQSPTHLIKTRGQQVTLRCSSQSGHNTVSWYQQALGQGPQFIFQYYREEENGRGNFPPRFSGLQFPNYSSELNVNALELDDSALYLCASSLGQTNNSPLHFGNGTRLTVT.